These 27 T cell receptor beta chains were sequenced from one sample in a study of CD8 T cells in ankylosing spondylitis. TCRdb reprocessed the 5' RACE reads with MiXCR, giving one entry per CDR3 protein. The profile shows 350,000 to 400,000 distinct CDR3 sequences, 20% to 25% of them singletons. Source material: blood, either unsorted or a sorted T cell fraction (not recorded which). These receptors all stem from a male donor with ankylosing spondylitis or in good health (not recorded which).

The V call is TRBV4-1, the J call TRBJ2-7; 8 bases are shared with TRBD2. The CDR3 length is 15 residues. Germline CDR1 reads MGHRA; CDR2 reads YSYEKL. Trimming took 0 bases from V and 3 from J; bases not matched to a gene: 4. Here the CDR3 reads CASSQDSGGFYEQYF. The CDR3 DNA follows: TGCGCCAGCAGCCAAGACTCGGGGGGGTTCTACGAGCAGTACTTC.

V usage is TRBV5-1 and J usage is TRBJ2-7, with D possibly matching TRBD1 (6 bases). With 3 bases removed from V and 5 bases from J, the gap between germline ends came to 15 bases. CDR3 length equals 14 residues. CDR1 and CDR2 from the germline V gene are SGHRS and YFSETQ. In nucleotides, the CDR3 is TGCGCCAGCAGCTCGACAGGCCTAGGGGACGAGCAGTACTTC. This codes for CASSSTGLGDEQYF.

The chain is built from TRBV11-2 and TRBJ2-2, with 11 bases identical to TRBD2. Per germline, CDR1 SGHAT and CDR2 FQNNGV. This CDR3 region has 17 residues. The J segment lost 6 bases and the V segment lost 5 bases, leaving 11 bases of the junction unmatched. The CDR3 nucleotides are TGTGCCAGCAGCGCCTATAGCGGGGGGGCGTCGGCCGGGGAGCTGTTTTTT. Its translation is CASSAYSGGASAGELFF.

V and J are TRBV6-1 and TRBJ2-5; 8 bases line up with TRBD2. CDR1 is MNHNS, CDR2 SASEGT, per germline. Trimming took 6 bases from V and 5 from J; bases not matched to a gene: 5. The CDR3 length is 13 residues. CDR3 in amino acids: CASRSGGGETQYF. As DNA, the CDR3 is TGTGCCAGCAGGAGCGGGGGCGGGGAGACCCAGTACTTC.

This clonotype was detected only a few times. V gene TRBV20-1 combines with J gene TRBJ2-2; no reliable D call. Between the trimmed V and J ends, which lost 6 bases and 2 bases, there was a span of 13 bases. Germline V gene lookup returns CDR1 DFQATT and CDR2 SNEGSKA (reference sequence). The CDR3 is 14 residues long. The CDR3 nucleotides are TGCAGTGCCACGGACGGAGATAACACCGGGGAGCTGTTTTTT. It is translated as CSATDGDNTGELFF.

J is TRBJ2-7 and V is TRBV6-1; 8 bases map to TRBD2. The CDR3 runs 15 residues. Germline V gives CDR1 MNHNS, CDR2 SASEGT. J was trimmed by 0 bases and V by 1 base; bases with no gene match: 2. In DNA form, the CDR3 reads TGTGCCAGCAGTGAAGTCGGGGGGGTCTCCTACGAGCAGTACTTC. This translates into CASSEVGGVSYEQYF.

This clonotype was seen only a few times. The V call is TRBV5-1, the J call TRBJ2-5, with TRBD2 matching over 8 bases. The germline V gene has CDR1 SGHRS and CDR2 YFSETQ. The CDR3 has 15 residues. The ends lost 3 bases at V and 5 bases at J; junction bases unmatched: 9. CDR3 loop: CASSSLRASGETQYF. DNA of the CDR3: TGCGCCAGCAGCTCTCTTCGGGCTAGCGGGGAGACCCAGTACTTC.

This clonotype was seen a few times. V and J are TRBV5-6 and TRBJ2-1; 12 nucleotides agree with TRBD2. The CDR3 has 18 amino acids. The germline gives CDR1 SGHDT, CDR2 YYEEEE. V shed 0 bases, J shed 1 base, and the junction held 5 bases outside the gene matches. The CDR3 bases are TGTGCCAGCAGCTTGGTACCTAGCGGGAGGGGTTCCTACAATGAGCAGTTCTTC. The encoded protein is CASSLVPSGRGSYNEQFF.

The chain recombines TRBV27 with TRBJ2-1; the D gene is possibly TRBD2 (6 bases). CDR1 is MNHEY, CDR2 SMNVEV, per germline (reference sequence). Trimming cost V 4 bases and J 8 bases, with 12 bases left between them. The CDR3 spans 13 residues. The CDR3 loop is CASSSGLSHEQFF. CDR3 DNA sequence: TGTGCCAGCAGTTCAGGACTAAGCCATGAGCAGTTCTTC.

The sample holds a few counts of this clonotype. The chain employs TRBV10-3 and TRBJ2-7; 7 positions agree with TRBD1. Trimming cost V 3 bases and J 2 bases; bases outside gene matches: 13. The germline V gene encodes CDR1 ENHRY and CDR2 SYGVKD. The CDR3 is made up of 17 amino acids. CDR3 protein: CAISEEPPTGKPYEQYF. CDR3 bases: TGTGCCATCAGTGAAGAACCACCGACAGGGAAACCCTACGAGCAGTACTTC.

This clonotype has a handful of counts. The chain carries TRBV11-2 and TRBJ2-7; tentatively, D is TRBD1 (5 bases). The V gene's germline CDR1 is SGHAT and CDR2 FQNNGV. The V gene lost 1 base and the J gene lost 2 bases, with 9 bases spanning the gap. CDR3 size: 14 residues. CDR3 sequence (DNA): TGTGCCAGCAGCTTAGGGGCAGGGACCTACGAGCAGTACTTC. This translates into CASSLGAGTYEQYF.

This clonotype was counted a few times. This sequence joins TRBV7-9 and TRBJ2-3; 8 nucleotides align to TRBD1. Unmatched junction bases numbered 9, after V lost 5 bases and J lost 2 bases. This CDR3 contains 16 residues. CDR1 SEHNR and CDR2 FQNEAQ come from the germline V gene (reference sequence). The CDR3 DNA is TGTGCCAGCAGCATACCGGGACAGGACCCCACAGATACGCAGTATTTT. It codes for CASSIPGQDPTDTQYF.

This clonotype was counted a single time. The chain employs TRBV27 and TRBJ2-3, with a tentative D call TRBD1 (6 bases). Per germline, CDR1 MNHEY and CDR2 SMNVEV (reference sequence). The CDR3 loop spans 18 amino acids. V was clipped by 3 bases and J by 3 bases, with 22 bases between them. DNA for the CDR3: TGTGCCAGCAGTTTCCTTACAGGGTCGGTCGGACCTACAGATACGCAGTATTTT. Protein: CASSFLTGSVGPTDTQYF.

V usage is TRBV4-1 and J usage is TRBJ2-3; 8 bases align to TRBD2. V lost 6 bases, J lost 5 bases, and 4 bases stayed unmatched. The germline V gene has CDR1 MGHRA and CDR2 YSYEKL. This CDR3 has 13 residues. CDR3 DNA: TGCGCCAGCAGGCCAGCGGGGGAAGATACGCAGTATTTT. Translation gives CASRPAGEDTQYF.

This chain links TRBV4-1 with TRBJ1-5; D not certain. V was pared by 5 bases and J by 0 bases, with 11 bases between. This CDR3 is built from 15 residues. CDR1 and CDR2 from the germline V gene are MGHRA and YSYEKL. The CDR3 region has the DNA TGCGCCAGCAGCTCAGACCTAAATAGCAATCAGCCCCAGCATTTT. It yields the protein CASSSDLNSNQPQHF.

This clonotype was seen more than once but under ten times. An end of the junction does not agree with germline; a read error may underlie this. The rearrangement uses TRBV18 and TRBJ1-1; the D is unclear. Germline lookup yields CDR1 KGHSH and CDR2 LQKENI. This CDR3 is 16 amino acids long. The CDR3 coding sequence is TGTGCCAGCTCATCACCCGCCGTGTGGGGAGGCACGGAAGCTTTCTTT. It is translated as CASSSPAVWGGTEAFF.

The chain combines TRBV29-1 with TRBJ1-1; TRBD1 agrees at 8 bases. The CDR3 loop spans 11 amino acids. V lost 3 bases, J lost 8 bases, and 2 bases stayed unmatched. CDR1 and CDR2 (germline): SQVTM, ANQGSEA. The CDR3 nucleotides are TGCAGCGTTGATCGGGACAGGGAAGCTTTCTTT. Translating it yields CSVDRDREAFF.

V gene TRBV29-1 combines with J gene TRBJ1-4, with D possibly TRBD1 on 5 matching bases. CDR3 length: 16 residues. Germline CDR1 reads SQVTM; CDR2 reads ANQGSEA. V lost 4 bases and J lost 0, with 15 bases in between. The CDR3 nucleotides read TGCAGCGTTGGGCATGGGGGGGAAGCAACTAATGAAAAACTGTTTTTT. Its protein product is CSVGHGGEATNEKLFF.

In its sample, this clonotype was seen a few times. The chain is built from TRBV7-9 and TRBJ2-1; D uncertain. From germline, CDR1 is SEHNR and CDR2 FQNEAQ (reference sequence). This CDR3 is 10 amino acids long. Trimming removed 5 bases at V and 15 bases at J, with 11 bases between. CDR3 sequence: CASSPANVFF. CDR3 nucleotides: TGTGCCAGCAGCCCTGCAAATGTGTTCTTC.

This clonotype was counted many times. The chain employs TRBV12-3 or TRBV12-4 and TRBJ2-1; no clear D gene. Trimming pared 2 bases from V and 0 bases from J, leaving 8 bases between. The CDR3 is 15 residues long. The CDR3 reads CASSLTPSSYNEQFF. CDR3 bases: TGTGCCAGCAGTTTAACTCCGAGCTCCTACAATGAGCAGTTCTTC.

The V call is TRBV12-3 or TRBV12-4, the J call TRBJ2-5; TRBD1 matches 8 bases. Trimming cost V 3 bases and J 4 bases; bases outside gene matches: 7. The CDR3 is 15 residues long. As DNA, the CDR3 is TGTGCCAGCAGTTTGGCAGGGGGCAGTGGAGAGACCCAGTACTTC. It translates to CASSLAGGSGETQYF.

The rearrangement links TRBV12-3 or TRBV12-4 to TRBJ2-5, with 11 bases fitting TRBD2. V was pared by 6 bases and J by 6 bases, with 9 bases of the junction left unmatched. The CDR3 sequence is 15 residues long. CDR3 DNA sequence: TGTGCCAGCAGGGTTAGCGGGGGGGCTATCAAGACCCAGTACTTC. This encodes CASRVSGGAIKTQYF.

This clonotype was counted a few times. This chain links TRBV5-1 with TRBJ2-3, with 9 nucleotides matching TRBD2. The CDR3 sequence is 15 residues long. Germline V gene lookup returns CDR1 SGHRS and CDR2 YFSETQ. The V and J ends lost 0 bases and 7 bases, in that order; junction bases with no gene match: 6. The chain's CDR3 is CASSLDSGGGNTQYF. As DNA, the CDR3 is TGCGCCAGCAGCTTGGATAGCGGGGGCGGGAATACGCAGTATTTT.

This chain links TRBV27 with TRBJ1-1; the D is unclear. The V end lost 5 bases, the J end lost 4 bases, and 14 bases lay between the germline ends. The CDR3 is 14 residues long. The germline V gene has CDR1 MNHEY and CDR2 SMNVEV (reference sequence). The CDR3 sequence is CASSLGLYATEAFF. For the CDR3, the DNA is TGTGCCAGCAGTCTCGGACTTTATGCCACTGAAGCTTTCTTT.

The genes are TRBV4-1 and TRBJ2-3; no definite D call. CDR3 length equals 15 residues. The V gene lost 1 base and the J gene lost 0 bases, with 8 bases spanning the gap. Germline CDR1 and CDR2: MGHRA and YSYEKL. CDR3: CASSQGLDSTDTQYF. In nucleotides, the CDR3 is TGCGCCAGCAGCCAAGGTCTCGACAGCACAGATACGCAGTATTTT.

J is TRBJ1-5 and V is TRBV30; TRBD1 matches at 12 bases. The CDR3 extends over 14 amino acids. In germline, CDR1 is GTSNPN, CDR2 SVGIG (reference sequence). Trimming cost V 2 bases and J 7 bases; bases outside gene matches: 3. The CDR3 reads CAWSLGQGAQPQHF. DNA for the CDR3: TGTGCCTGGAGTTTGGGACAGGGGGCCCAGCCCCAGCATTTT.

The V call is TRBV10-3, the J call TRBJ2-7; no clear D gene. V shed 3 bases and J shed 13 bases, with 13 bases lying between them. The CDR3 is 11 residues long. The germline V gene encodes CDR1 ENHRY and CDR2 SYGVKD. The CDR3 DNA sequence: TGTGCCATCAGTGACGACGGAGATCAATACTTC. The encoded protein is CAISDDGDQYF.